What follows are 22 T cell receptor beta chains derived from one specimen sequenced in a study of control samples from healthy donors and cancer patients. Clones were sequenced by immunoSEQ multiplex PCR, and TCRdb holds only the in-frame ones, with some missing. The sample lists approximately 100,000 clones, approximately 90% occurring once. Material for sequencing was blood. The receptor source for this set is a man aged 25 to 40 in good health.

This clone came up once. This chain links TRBV6-4 with TRBJ2-1, with 9 bases fitting TRBD1. There are 15 residues in the CDR3. The junction had 7 bases not matched to a gene; V was cut back by 8 bases and J by 2 bases. The germline V gene has CDR1 MRHNA and CDR2 SNTAGT. The CDR3 here is CASRRDRDTYNEQFF. In DNA, the CDR3 is TGTGCCAGCCGTAGGGACAGGGACACCTACAATGAGCAGTTCTTC.

V usage is TRBV6-4 and J usage is TRBJ2-1, with D tentatively TRBD1 (6 bases). The CDR3 runs to 14 residues. Trimming cost V 6 bases and J 7 bases, with 16 bases left between them. Germline assignment: CDR1 MRHNA and CDR2 SNTAGT. The CDR3, as DNA: TGTGCCAGCAGCCTACAGGGTACAAGTAATGAGCAGTTCTTC. This encodes CASSLQGTSNEQFF.

This clone was picked up one time. This sequence joins TRBV6-5 and TRBJ2-7; D is tentatively TRBD1 or TRBD2 (5 bases each). The V gene's germline CDR1 is MNHEY and CDR2 SVGAGI. CDR3 length: 13 residues. V lost 8 bases and J 2 bases, leaving 13 bases between the germline ends. The CDR3: CASARDGPYEQYF. DNA of the CDR3: TGTGCCAGCGCCAGGGACGGCCCCTACGAGCAGTACTTC.

The chain combines TRBV4-1 with TRBJ2-3; TRBD2 matches 9 bases. J gave up 4 bases and V 5 bases, and 13 bases lay outside the gene matches. This CDR3 comprises 17 residues. Looked up from germline, CDR1 is MGHRA and CDR2 is YSYEKL. DNA for the CDR3: TGCGCCAGCAGCGTCGCGGGGGGGCTAACTATGGCAGATACGCAGTATTTT. Translating it yields CASSVAGGLTMADTQYF.

This clone was recorded only once. The CDR3 sequence: CASSLGGSGSNEQFF. The CDR3 DNA follows: TGCGCCAGCAGCTTGGGAGGGTCTGGATCCAATGAGCAGTTCTTC. This chain connects TRBV5-1 to TRBJ2-1; D might be TRBD2 (5 bases). This CDR3 has 15 residues. Looked up from germline, CDR1 is SGHRS and CDR2 is YFSETQ. V gave up 0 bases and J gave up 6 bases, with 13 bases separating them. The full variable domain, its missing parts supplied by reference TRBV5-1 and TRBJ2-1, is KAGVTQTPRYLIKTRGQQVTLSCSPISGHRSVSWYQQTPGQGLQFLFEYFSETQRNKGNFPGRFSGRQFSNSRSEMNVSTLELGDSALYLCASSLGGSGSNEQFFGPGTRLTVL.

This rearrangement joins TRBV6-5 to TRBJ1-1; D possibly corresponds to TRBD1 (5 bases). V was pared by 0 bases and J by 6 bases, with 8 bases between. In germline, CDR1 is MNHEY, CDR2 SVGAGI. There are 13 residues in the CDR3. The CDR3 sequence: CASSYSQGSEAFF. The CDR3 DNA sequence: TGTGCCAGCAGTTACTCTCAGGGCTCTGAAGCTTTCTTT.

The chain carries TRBV18 and TRBJ1-1; the D gene is possibly TRBD1 (6 bases). The CDR3 length is 14 residues. V lost 3 bases and J 1 base, leaving 9 bases between the germline ends. Germline CDR1 is KGHSH and CDR2 is LQKENI. CDR3 coding DNA: TGTGCCAGCTCACCGGGACATGCGAACACTGAAGCTTTCTTT. Translating it yields CASSPGHANTEAFF.

V is TRBV18 and J is TRBJ2-1, with D perhaps matching TRBD1 or TRBD2 (6 bases each). V shed 2 bases and J shed 7 bases, with 18 bases lying between them. The CDR3 is made up of 16 amino acids. From germline, CDR1 is KGHSH and CDR2 LQKENI. CDR3 bases: TGTGCCAGCTCACCAGGTCCGGAGGGGGGTGGAAATGAGCAGTTCTTC. Protein: CASSPGPEGGGNEQFF.

The V call is TRBV5-1, the J call TRBJ2-3, with 13 bases matching TRBD2. Losses at the gene ends were 4 bases for V and 3 bases for J; bases not matched to a gene: 2. The length of the CDR3 is 15 residues. CDR1 SGHRS and CDR2 YFSETQ come from the germline V gene. CDR3 amino acids: CASSPGLAGTDTQYF. CDR3 DNA: TGCGCCAGCAGCCCGGGACTAGCGGGAACAGATACGCAGTATTTT.

The chain combines TRBV6-5 with TRBJ1-4; TRBD1 matches 10 bases. There are 15 residues in the CDR3. CDR1 is MNHEY, CDR2 SVGAGI, per germline. V shed 6 bases, J shed 0 bases, and the junction held 1 base outside the gene matches. Here the CDR3 DNA reads TGTGCCAGCAGGGGGACAGGGGCAACTAATGAAAAACTGTTTTTT. Its translation is CASRGTGATNEKLFF.

V usage is TRBV7-9 and J usage is TRBJ2-1; TRBD1 matches at 7 bases. Germline CDR1 is SEHNR and CDR2 is FQNEAQ (reference sequence). The CDR3 totals 14 residues. J was trimmed by 8 bases and V by 4 bases; bases with no gene match: 8. CDR3 DNA sequence: TGTGCCAGCAGCTCGACTACAGGGGCCGATGAGCAGTTCTTC. Amino acids: CASSSTTGADEQFF.

This chain links TRBV7-2 with TRBJ2-7; tentative D call: TRBD2 (5 bases). Between the trimmed V and J ends, which lost 4 bases and 3 bases, there was a span of 16 bases. Per germline, CDR1 SGHTA and CDR2 FQGNSA. The CDR3 contains 15 residues. CDR3 coding DNA: TGTGCCAGCAGCTACTCCGGGCCTAGCCGCTACGAGCAGTACTTC. It codes for CASSYSGPSRYEQYF.

The V gene is TRBV10-2, the J gene TRBJ1-2, with a tentative D call TRBD1 (5 bases). The CDR3 covers 12 residues. The V gene lost 1 base and the J gene lost 8 bases, with 8 bases spanning the gap. CDR1 WSHSY and CDR2 SAAADI come from the germline V gene. The CDR3 reads CASSEWGDGYTF. The CDR3 coding sequence is TGCGCCAGCAGTGAGTGGGGGGACGGCTACACCTTC.

This chain joins TRBV5-1 and TRBJ2-1; 8 bases line up with TRBD2. The CDR3 has 15 amino acids. The germline CDR1 and CDR2 sequences are SGHRS and YFSETQ. The V and J ends lost 5 bases and 2 bases, in that order; junction bases with no gene match: 6. The CDR3 DNA reads TGCGCCAGCAGGTCACTAGCGGACCCCTACAATGAGCAGTTCTTC. As protein: CASRSLADPYNEQFF.

The chain uses TRBV29-1 and TRBJ1-1; D unresolved. There are 12 residues in the CDR3. CDR1 and CDR2 from the germline V gene are SQVTM and ANQGSEA. The V end lost 4 bases, the J end lost 2 bases, and 8 bases lay between the germline ends. The DNA of the CDR3 is TGCAGCGTTGGATCTGGAAACACTGAAGCTTTCTTT. As protein: CSVGSGNTEAFF.

The V call is TRBV6-5, the J call TRBJ1-2; the D gene is possibly TRBD1 (5 bases). V shed 6 bases and J shed 5 bases, with 10 bases lying between them. The length of the CDR3 is 12 residues. Per germline, CDR1 MNHEY and CDR2 SVGAGI. The DNA for the CDR3 is TGTGCCAGCAGCCGAGGGGTTTATGGCTACACCTTC. This translates into CASSRGVYGYTF.

V and J are TRBV3-1 (or the pseudogene TRBV3-2) and TRBJ2-5, with D perhaps matching TRBD2 (6 bases). The V end lost 6 bases, the J end lost 5 bases, and 13 bases lay between the germline ends. The CDR3 extends over 13 amino acids. From germline, CDR1 is LGHDT and CDR2 YNNKEL (reference sequence). CDR3 sequence (DNA): TGTGCCAGCAGTCCTGAGGAGGGGGAGACCCAGTACTTC. It yields the protein CASSPEEGETQYF.

The V gene is TRBV3-1 (or the pseudogene TRBV3-2), the J gene TRBJ2-3; 13 nucleotides agree with TRBD2. J was trimmed by 4 bases and V by 6 bases; bases with no gene match: 13. Germline V gene data show CDR1 as LGHDT and CDR2 as YNNKEL (reference sequence). The CDR3 length is 18 residues. CDR3 in amino acids: CASRDTTSGGGSSDTQYF. CDR3 nucleotides: TGTGCCAGCAGAGACACCACTAGCGGGGGGGGTTCATCAGATACGCAGTATTTT.

This rearrangement joins TRBV4-3 to TRBJ2-2, with 12 bases that match TRBD2. The germline V gene encodes CDR1 LGHNA and CDR2 YSLEER. V gave up 2 bases and J gave up 8 bases; unmatched junction bases: 9. The CDR3 is made up of 17 amino acids. For the CDR3, the DNA is TGCGCCAGCAGCCAACGAACTGGACTAGCGGGATCTGGGGAGCTGTTTTTT. As protein: CASSQRTGLAGSGELFF.

The chain is built from TRBV6-5 and TRBJ2-2, with 9 bases lining up with TRBD1. The CDR3 is 15 residues long. Trimming at V came to 6 bases and at J to 1 base, leaving 3 bases not matched to a gene. CDR1 and CDR2 (germline): MNHEY, SVGAGI. The CDR3 loop is CASRTTGGNTGELFF. The CDR3 nucleotides are TGTGCCAGCAGGACGACAGGGGGGAACACCGGGGAGCTGTTTTTT.

The V call is TRBV19, the J call TRBJ2-2, with 7 nucleotides matching TRBD1. The junction had 6 bases not matched to a gene; V was cut back by 6 bases and J by 2 bases. Germline V gene data show CDR1 as LNHDA and CDR2 as SQIVND (reference sequence). This CDR3 is 15 amino acids long. CDR3 residues: CASRPTGANTGELFF. The DNA for the CDR3 is TGTGCCAGTAGGCCCACAGGGGCAAACACCGGGGAGCTGTTTTTT. Full variable domain (remainder filled in from reference TRBV19 and TRBJ2-2): DGGITQSPKYLFRKEGQNVTLSCEQNLNHDAMYWYRQDPGQGLRLIYYSQIVNDFQKGDIAEGYSVSREKKESFPLTVTSAQKNPTAFYLCASRPTGANTGELFFGEGSRLTVL.

The CDR3 DNA is TGTGCCAGCAGCCCTCGGGACAGAACTAACTATGGCTACACCTTC. Its translation is CASSPRDRTNYGYTF. The chain carries TRBV3-1 (or the pseudogene TRBV3-2) and TRBJ1-2; TRBD1 agrees at 7 bases. Germline lookup yields CDR1 LGHDT and CDR2 YNNKEL (reference sequence). CDR3 length equals 15 residues. V lost 4 bases to trimming and J lost 0 bases; unmatched junction nucleotides: 5.